This TCR beta chain was recorded in a study of blood T cell repertoires in COVID-19. Across the study: Samples of COVID-19 (acute and convalescent) were obtained from the United States, Italy and Spain. T cells, B-cell-depleted T cells, or PBMCs supplied cDNA or gDNA.

After removal of 6 bases from V and 3 bases from J, the junction contained 15 bases not matched to a gene. CDR3 length equals 20 residues. The germline V gene encodes CDR1 MNHNS and CDR2 SASEGT. Sequencing was performed with immunoSEQ multiplex PCR; in TCRdb, only in-frame clones are kept and a portion is missing. Of hundreds of thousands of clones in the sample, 89% were seen once. This chain connects TRBV6-1 to TRBJ2-4, with 15 bases fitting TRBD2. The clonotype comes from a man aged 18 to 30 with COVID-19, enrolled during active disease. The specimen sequenced was peripheral blood. The CDR3 sequence: CASRERTSGRAAIGKNIQYF. The CDR3 coding sequence is TGTGCCAGCAGAGAAAGGACTAGCGGGAGGGCCGCGATTGGCAAAAACATTCAGTACTTC.